The 32 T cell receptor beta chains below were found in one sample sequenced in a study of T-cell reconstitution after alpha-beta-depleted transplantation in children. For TCRbeta, the library was prepared with unique molecular identifiers. MiXCR, applied by TCRdb to the PCR reads, yields one record per CDR3 protein. The repertoire holds about 400,000 distinct CDR3 sequences, about 17% seen once, with under 30% in the top ten. Sequencing was performed on PBMCs, mostly from graft donor cells, taken 360 days after TCRalphabeta/CD19-depleted stem cell transplant. The receptors come from a boy younger than two who had a stem cell transplant for Wiskott-Aldrich syndrome, so the T cells may come from the graft donor.

This clonotype came up many times. The chain is built from TRBV6-5 and TRBJ2-2; no clear D. The CDR3 is made up of 11 amino acids. The V end was cut by 2 bases, the J end by 7 bases, with 2 bases between. The germline CDR1 and CDR2 sequences are MNHEY and SVGAGI. DNA of the CDR3: TGTGCCAGCAGTTACCTCGGGGAGCTGTTTTTT. Translation: CASSYLGELFF.

This clonotype was counted many times. The rearrangement uses TRBV12-3 or TRBV12-4 and TRBJ2-5; D is possibly TRBD2 (5 bases). The CDR3 spans 15 residues. The V end was cut by 4 bases, the J end by 3 bases, with 15 bases between. The CDR3 region has the DNA TGTGCCAGCAGTTGGAGCGGCGGCAGAAAAGAGACCCAGTACTTC. Residues: CASSWSGGRKETQYF.

This clonotype was seen only a few times. CDR3 in DNA: TGTGCCAGCAGACCCAGTCCCTCCATCACCGGCGAGCAGTACTTC. Residues: CASRPSPSITGEQYF. The chain combines TRBV12-3 or TRBV12-4 with TRBJ2-7, with no clear D. This CDR3 has 15 amino acids. V was shortened by 6 bases and J by 6 bases, with 21 bases between the two germline ends.

This clonotype has only a few counts. This chain uses TRBV12-3 or TRBV12-4 with TRBJ2-4; 9 bases align to TRBD2. The CDR3 contains 17 residues. With V trimmed by 3 bases and J by 4 bases, 10 bases remained unmatched. This chain's CDR3 is CASSFTLRTSVKNIQYF. The CDR3 nucleotides are TGTGCCAGCAGTTTTACCCTCCGGACTAGCGTGAAAAACATTCAGTACTTC.

Points on this clonotype: Its ends do not fully match the called genes, so a read error is possible. The chain carries TRBV20-1 and TRBJ2-7, with unresolved D. The CDR3 runs to 12 residues. CDR1 is DFQATT, CDR2 SNEGSKA, per germline (reference sequence). The CDR3 is CGAIYLPYEQYF. For the CDR3, the DNA is TGCGGTGCTATCTACCTACCTTACGAGCAGTACTTC.

This clonotype was picked up a small number of times. The chain joins TRBV4-1 to TRBJ2-6, with D hard to call. V lost 2 bases to trimming and J lost 1 base, with 0 bases between them. CDR3 length: 13 amino acids. Germline V gene data show CDR1 as MGHRA and CDR2 as YSYEKL. The CDR3: CASSQSGANVLTF. CDR3 bases: TGCGCCAGCAGCCAATCTGGGGCCAACGTCCTGACTTTC.

This clonotype was detected ten times or more. V and J are TRBV27 and TRBJ2-5, with D tentatively TRBD1 (5 bases). The CDR3 spans 12 residues. V was trimmed by 5 bases and J by 7 bases, leaving 11 bases between them. Germline V gene sequence: CDR1 MNHEY, CDR2 SMNVEV (reference sequence). The CDR3 here is CASSPGWGTQYF. The CDR3 region has the DNA TGTGCCAGCAGTCCAGGGTGGGGGACCCAGTACTTC.

This clonotype was observed a handful of times. The rearrangement joins TRBV7-6 to TRBJ2-2; possibly TRBD2 for D (5 bases). Germline CDR1 reads SGHVS; CDR2 reads FNYEAQ. Trimming left V 5 bases short and J 6 bases short, with 22 bases between. This CDR3 is 17 amino acids long. The CDR3: CASSPFERHLFAGELFF. CDR3 coding DNA: TGTGCCAGCAGCCCCTTTGAGCGGCACCTTTTCGCCGGGGAGCTGTTTTTT.

This clonotype was detected a few times. The chain is built from TRBV20-1 and TRBJ1-1, with 7 bases that match TRBD1. With 4 bases clipped from V and 1 base from J, the junction kept 6 bases outside the gene matches. Germline values: CDR1 DFQATT, CDR2 SNEGSKA (reference sequence). The CDR3 spans 14 residues. The CDR3 sequence: CSATNRGGNTEAFF. The CDR3, as DNA: TGCAGTGCTACCAACAGGGGAGGGAACACTGAAGCTTTCTTT.

The V gene is TRBV6-5, the J gene TRBJ2-7, with 12 nucleotides matching TRBD2. This CDR3 has 16 residues. Trimming removed 2 bases from V and 6 bases from J; junction bases left unmatched: 8. Germline CDR1 reads MNHEY; CDR2 reads SVGAGI. The CDR3 loop is CASSYEPTSGGTEQYF. DNA of the CDR3: TGTGCCAGCAGTTACGAGCCCACTAGCGGGGGGACCGAGCAGTACTTC.

CDR3 protein: CATSGEAGANVLTF. CDR3 in DNA: TGTGCCACCAGTGGAGAAGCTGGGGCCAACGTCCTGACTTTC. The chain couples TRBV24-1 to TRBJ2-6; D is uncertain. CDR1 is KGHDR and CDR2 is SFDVKD in the germline V gene. Deletions cut 5 bases from V and 2 bases from J, with 6 bases between. There are 14 residues in the CDR3.

V is TRBV29-1 and J is TRBJ2-5; 8 bases are shared with TRBD2. This CDR3 is built from 15 residues. CDR1 is SQVTM and CDR2 is ANQGSEA in the germline V gene. Germline trimming cut 6 bases from V and 0 bases from J; bases unmatched to any gene: 9. The CDR3 DNA reads TGCAGCGTCCCGGAGACTAGCGTGTACCAAGAGACCCAGTACTTC. Its protein product is CSVPETSVYQETQYF.

The chain employs TRBV10-2 and TRBJ2-7; 11 positions agree with TRBD2. The CDR3 is made up of 19 amino acids. The ends lost 2 bases at V and 0 bases at J; junction bases unmatched: 12. The germline CDR1 and CDR2 sequences are WSHSY and SAAADI. This CDR3 is CASSEAALAGGNPSYEQYF. The CDR3 DNA reads TGCGCCAGCAGTGAGGCGGCGCTAGCGGGGGGCAACCCCTCCTACGAGCAGTACTTC.

A few counts support this clonotype. The chain employs TRBV18 and TRBJ2-1, with TRBD2 identical over 7 bases. With 1 base clipped from V and 8 bases from J, the junction kept 8 bases outside the gene matches. CDR1 is KGHSH, CDR2 LQKENI, per germline. CDR3 length: 15 residues. This CDR3 reads CASSPRGGSLDEQFF. DNA for the CDR3: TGTGCCAGCTCACCACGGGGCGGGAGCTTAGATGAGCAGTTCTTC.

The chain links TRBV12-3 or TRBV12-4 to TRBJ2-5, with 13 bases fitting TRBD2. This CDR3 comprises 16 residues. Trimming cost V 5 bases and J 4 bases; bases outside gene matches: 7. The CDR3 sequence is CASSIGLAGVAETQYF. The CDR3 nucleotides are TGTGCCAGCAGTATCGGACTAGCGGGAGTCGCAGAGACCCAGTACTTC.

The sample holds many counts of this clonotype. The V gene is TRBV10-3, the J gene TRBJ1-5; TRBD1 might be the D (6 bases). CDR3 length: 16 residues. Trimming left V 0 bases short and J 4 bases short, with 13 bases between. Germline CDR1 ENHRY, CDR2 SYGVKD. CDR3 coding DNA: TGTGCCATCAGTGAGTCTAGGGTCACAGGGAATCAGCCCCAGCATTTT. Encoded protein: CAISESRVTGNQPQHF.

This sequence joins TRBV7-8 and TRBJ2-1, with TRBD2 identical over 10 bases. Trimming cost V 8 bases and J 4 bases; bases outside gene matches: 8. Germline V gene sequence: CDR1 SGHVS, CDR2 FQNEAQ. CDR3 size: 15 residues. CDR3 bases: TGTGCCAGCTACAGGACTAGCGGAAAGTACAATGAGCAGTTCTTC. Its translation is CASYRTSGKYNEQFF.

This clonotype was counted between two and nine times. The chain links TRBV29-1 to TRBJ2-7; no firm D call. Germline values: CDR1 SQVTM, CDR2 ANQGSEA. This CDR3 comprises 12 residues. V shed 5 bases and J shed 2 bases, with 10 bases lying between them. CDR3 sequence reads: CSVLGRPYEQYF. CDR3 in DNA: TGCAGCGTTCTAGGACGTCCCTACGAGCAGTACTTC.

V usage is TRBV29-1 and J usage is TRBJ1-1; D might be TRBD1 (5 bases). Germline-derived CDR1 and CDR2 are SQVTM and ANQGSEA. The V and J ends lost 6 bases and 0 bases respectively, with 11 bases between them. CDR3 size: 13 residues. The CDR3 is CSVQGRLNTEAFF. DNA for the CDR3: TGCAGCGTCCAGGGACGGTTGAACACTGAAGCTTTCTTT.

This clonotype was counted at least ten times. The V gene is TRBV4-3, the J gene TRBJ2-3; 7 bases map to TRBD2. The length of the CDR3 is 16 residues. V trimming: 1 base; J trimming: 1 base; junction bases outside the gene matches: 5. Germline values: CDR1 LGHNA, CDR2 YSLEER. The CDR3 bases are TGCGCCAGCAGCCAAGTTGGCGGGAGAGGCACAGATACGCAGTATTTT. It specifies CASSQVGGRGTDTQYF.

The chain has TRBV5-1 and TRBJ2-3; tentative D call: TRBD2 (6 bases). V lost 1 base and J lost 0, with 12 bases in between. The CDR3 has 16 residues. Germline CDR1 is SGHRS and CDR2 is YFSETQ. The CDR3 region is CASSLILSGSTDTQYF. CDR3 coding DNA: TGCGCCAGCAGCTTGATCCTTAGCGGTAGCACAGATACGCAGTATTTT.

The rearrangement joins TRBV5-1 to TRBJ2-6, with 7 bases lining up with TRBD1. V trimming: 8 bases; J trimming: 0 bases; junction bases outside the gene matches: 8. The germline V gene has CDR1 SGHRS and CDR2 YFSETQ. The CDR3 has 16 amino acids. The CDR3 sequence is CASARDSSSGANVLTF. In nucleotides, the CDR3 is TGCGCCAGTGCCCGGGACAGCAGCTCTGGGGCCAACGTCCTGACTTTC.

This clonotype was recorded many times. The gene calls are TRBV20-1 and TRBJ2-4; D may be TRBD1 or TRBD2 (5 bases each). The CDR3 totals 16 residues. Trimming took off 3 bases at V and 2 bases at J, with 17 bases between the two ends. Per the germline V gene, CDR1 is DFQATT and CDR2 is SNEGSKA (reference sequence). The CDR3 sequence is CSARVWGKATKNIQYF. Here the CDR3 DNA reads TGCAGTGCTAGGGTCTGGGGGAAGGCGACCAAAAACATTCAGTACTTC.

This clonotype was found a few times. At one end, the junction sequence differs from germline, possibly due to a read error. V gene TRBV24-1 combines with J gene TRBJ2-1; 7 nucleotides match TRBD1. From germline, CDR1 is KGHDR and CDR2 SFDVKD. The CDR3 covers 16 residues. This CDR3 is CATSAYRGKAYNQQFF. The CDR3 coding sequence is TGTGCCACCAGCGCTTACAGGGGAAAGGCCTACAATCAGCAGTTCTTC.

The genes are TRBV4-1 and TRBJ2-4, with D possibly matching TRBD2 (6 bases). The CDR3 has 16 amino acids. V lost 0 bases and J lost 7, with 16 bases in between. Germline CDR1 reads MGHRA; CDR2 reads YSYEKL. The DNA for the CDR3 is TGCGCCAGCAGCCAAGACGCCGGACTAAAGCGGAACATTCAGTACTTC. Amino acids: CASSQDAGLKRNIQYF.

The sample holds a few counts of this clonotype. V gene TRBV3-1 combines with J gene TRBJ2-5, with TRBD2 matching 11 bases. V shed 4 bases and J 2 bases; nucleotides not matched to a gene: 3. CDR3 length: 15 amino acids. Germline CDR1 reads LGHDT; CDR2 reads YNNKEL (reference sequence). CDR3 coding DNA: TGTGCCAGCAGCCGACGACTAGCGGGACAAGAGACCCAGTACTTC. Its translation is CASSRRLAGQETQYF.

The chain joins TRBV19 to TRBJ2-2, with 8 bases fitting TRBD2. CDR1 is LNHDA and CDR2 is SQIVND in the germline V gene (reference sequence). With V trimmed by 1 base and J by 4 bases, 5 bases remained unmatched. There are 16 residues in the CDR3. The CDR3 reads CASSIASAGVTGELFF. The DNA of the CDR3 is TGTGCCAGTAGTATAGCTTCAGCGGGAGTCACCGGGGAGCTGTTTTTT.

The table lists this clonotype with a count of one. V usage is TRBV2 and J usage is TRBJ2-5; D may be TRBD1 (5 bases). V was cut by 4 bases and J by 5 bases, with 14 bases left in between. CDR3 length: 14 residues. CDR1 is SNHLY, CDR2 FYNNEI, per germline. The CDR3 bases are TGTGCCAGCAGTGTCAAGGGGCTTTTGGAGACCCAGTACTTC. Translation: CASSVKGLLETQYF.

This clonotype was seen a few times. This sequence joins TRBV27 and TRBJ2-2; possibly TRBD2 for D (6 bases). Germline loops: CDR1 MNHEY, CDR2 SMNVEV (reference sequence). Trimming left V 5 bases short and J 3 bases short, with 13 bases between. The CDR3 is made up of 15 amino acids. The CDR3 spells CASSRLDLDTGELFF. CDR3 sequence (DNA): TGTGCCAGCAGTCGACTAGATTTGGACACCGGGGAGCTGTTTTTT.

The sample holds a few counts of this clonotype. V is TRBV6-2 or TRBV6-3 and J is TRBJ2-2; D is perhaps TRBD1 or TRBD2 (5 bases each). Trimming took off 5 bases at V and 3 bases at J, with 19 bases between the two ends. There are 17 residues in the CDR3. CDR1 and CDR2 (germline): MNHEY, SVGEGT. CDR3 in DNA: TGTGCCAGCAGTACCCAGGGCGCGAGGAGGTACACCGGGGAGCTGTTTTTT. Translated, it gives CASSTQGARRYTGELFF.

This clonotype was picked up a small number of times. The chain couples TRBV7-7 to TRBJ2-3; 9 nucleotides match TRBD2. Germline CDR1 is SSHAT and CDR2 is FNYEAQ (reference sequence). The CDR3 consists of 16 residues. The trim removed 5 bases at V and 2 bases at J, leaving 8 bases unmatched. In nucleotides, the CDR3 is TGTGCCAGCAGCGCAGGACTAGCGAGGTCCACAGATACGCAGTATTTT. Its translation is CASSAGLARSTDTQYF. Variable domain in full (rest from reference TRBV7-7 and TRBJ2-3): GAGVSQSPRYKVTKRGQDVTLRCDPISSHATLYWYQQALGQGPEFLTYFNYEAQPDKSGLPSDRFSAERPEGSISTLTIQRTEQRDSAMYRCASSAGLARSTDTQYFGPGTRLTVL.

V is TRBV7-6 and J is TRBJ1-1; the D is unclear. This CDR3 comprises 16 residues. V was clipped by 5 bases and J by 1 base, with 17 bases between them. CDR1 is SGHVS, CDR2 FNYEAQ, per germline. CDR3 residues: CASSPRVMAGNTEAFF. The CDR3, as DNA: TGTGCCAGCAGCCCGAGAGTTATGGCAGGGAACACTGAAGCTTTCTTT.